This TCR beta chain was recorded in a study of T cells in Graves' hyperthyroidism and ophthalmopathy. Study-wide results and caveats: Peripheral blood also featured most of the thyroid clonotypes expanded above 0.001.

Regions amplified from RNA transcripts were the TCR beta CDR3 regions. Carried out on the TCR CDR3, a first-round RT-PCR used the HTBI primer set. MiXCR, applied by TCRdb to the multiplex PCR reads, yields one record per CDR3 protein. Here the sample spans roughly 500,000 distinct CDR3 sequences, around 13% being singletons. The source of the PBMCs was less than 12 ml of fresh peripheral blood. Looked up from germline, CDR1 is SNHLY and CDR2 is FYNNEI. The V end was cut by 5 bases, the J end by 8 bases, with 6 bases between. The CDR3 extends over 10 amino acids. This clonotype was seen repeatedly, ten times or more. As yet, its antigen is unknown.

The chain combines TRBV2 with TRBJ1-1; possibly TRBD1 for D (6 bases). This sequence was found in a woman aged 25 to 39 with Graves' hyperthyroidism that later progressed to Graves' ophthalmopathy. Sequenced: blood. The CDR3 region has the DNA TGTGCCAGCAGTACAGGGGAAGCTTTCTTT. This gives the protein CASSTGEAFF. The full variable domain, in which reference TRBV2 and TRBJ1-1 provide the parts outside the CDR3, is EPEVTQTPSHQVTQMGQEVILRCVPISNHLYFYWYRQILGQKVEFLVSFYNNEISEKSEIFDDQFSVERPDGSNFTLKIRSTKLEDSAMYFCASSTGEAFFGQGTRLTVV.